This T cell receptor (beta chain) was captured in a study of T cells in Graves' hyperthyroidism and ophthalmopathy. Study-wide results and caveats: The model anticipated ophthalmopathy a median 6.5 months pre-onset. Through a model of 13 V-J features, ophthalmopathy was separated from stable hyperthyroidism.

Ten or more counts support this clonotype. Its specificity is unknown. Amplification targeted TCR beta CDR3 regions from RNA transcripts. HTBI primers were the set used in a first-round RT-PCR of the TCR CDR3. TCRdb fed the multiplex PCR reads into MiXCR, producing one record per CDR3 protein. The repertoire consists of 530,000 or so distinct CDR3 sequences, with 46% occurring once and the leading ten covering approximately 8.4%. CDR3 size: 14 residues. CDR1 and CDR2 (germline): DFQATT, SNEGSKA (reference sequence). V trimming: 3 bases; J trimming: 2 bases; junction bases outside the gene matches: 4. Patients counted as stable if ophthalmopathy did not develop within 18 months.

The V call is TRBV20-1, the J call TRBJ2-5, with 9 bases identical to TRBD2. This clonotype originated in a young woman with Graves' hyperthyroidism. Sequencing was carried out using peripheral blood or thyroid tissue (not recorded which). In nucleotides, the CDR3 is TGCAGTGCTAGGTGGACTAGCGAACAAGAGACCCAGTACTTC. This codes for CSARWTSEQETQYF.